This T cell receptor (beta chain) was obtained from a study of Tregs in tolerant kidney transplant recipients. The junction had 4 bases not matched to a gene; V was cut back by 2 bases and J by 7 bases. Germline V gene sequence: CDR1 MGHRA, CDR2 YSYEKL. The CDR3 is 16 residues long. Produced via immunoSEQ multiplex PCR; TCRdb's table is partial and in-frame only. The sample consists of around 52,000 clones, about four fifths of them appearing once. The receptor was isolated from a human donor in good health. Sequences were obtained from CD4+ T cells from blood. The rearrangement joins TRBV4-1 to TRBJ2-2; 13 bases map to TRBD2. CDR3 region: CASSQYTSGRGGELFF. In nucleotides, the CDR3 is TGCGCCAGCAGCCAATACACTAGCGGGAGGGGCGGGGAGCTGTTTTTT.